These 24 T cell receptor delta chains originate from one sample sequenced in a study of gamma-delta chains in newborns, infants, children (dated by TCRdb to between 2017 and 2020). Sequencing was carried out with an Illumina MiSeq. TCRdb processed the public reads again with the CATT caller, after which rows with matching DNA were combined. For this sample the table gives approximately 4,900 delta-chain clones, of which roughly 4% were detected only once. Roughly 8% of the sample comes from the top ten. The sequencing input was blood. Receptors were obtained from a child who was a newborn, infant or young child, either healthy, febrile or measles-vaccinated (not recorded which).

The sample holds a few counts of this clone. TCRdb's listed protein matches a much larger clone and diverges from this DNA's translation at residue 7, likely through a read error; the protein shown comes from the DNA. The chain combines TRDV2 with TRDJ3; tentative D call: TRDD3 (5 bases). Germline V gives CDR1 GEAIGNYY, CDR2 EKD. V shed 2 bases and J shed 0 bases, with 16 bases lying between them. This CDR3 contains 19 residues. CDR3 sequence (DNA): TGTGCCTGTGACAAGTACCGGGGGGCGAGCTCCTGGGACACCCGACAGATGTTTTTC. The encoded protein is CACDKYRGASSWDTRQMFF.

This clone is labeled medium-sized. Other DNA sequences in this specimen translate into the identical CDR3. The J gene is TRDJ1, the V gene TRDV1; TRDD3 aligns across 8 bases. CDR1 is TSWWSYY and CDR2 is QGS in the germline V gene. Trimming took 2 bases from V and 0 from J; bases not matched to a gene: 26. The CDR3 loop spans 23 amino acids. The CDR3 loop is CALGENKMNFLLGAPPHTDKLIF. The CDR3 DNA reads TGTGCTCTTGGGGAAAATAAGATGAACTTTCTACTGGGGGCCCCACCTCACACCGATAAACTCATCTTT.

This clone was seen only a few times. The TCRdb protein, from a much larger clone, departs from this DNA's translation at residue 10, likely by read error; the protein shown derives from the DNA. The chain couples TRDV2 to TRDJ3; 10 bases line up with TRDD3. Germline V lookup: CDR1 GEAIGNYY, CDR2 EKD. This CDR3 has 20 amino acids. V lost 0 bases and J lost 2; bases outside the gene matches: 9. The CDR3 loop reads CACDTLLGDAKAWDTRQMFF. The CDR3 region has the DNA TGTGCCTGTGACACCCTACTGGGGGATGCGAAAGCCTGGGACACCCGACAGATGTTTTTC.

Comments on this clone: With a much larger clone just one base away, this may be a read error. The chain recombines TRDV1 with TRDJ1; 13 bases map to TRDD3. Germline CDR1 and CDR2: TSWWSYY and QGS. CDR3 length: 22 residues. The ends lost 3 bases at V and 1 base at J; junction bases unmatched: 20. CDR3 loop: CALGELEVFLQLGDTVTDKLIF. CDR3 nucleotides: TGTGCTCTTGGGGAGTTAGAGGTCTTCCTACAACTGGGGGATACGGTCACCGATAAACTCATCTTT.

This clone turned up a few times. A read error is possible here, since a much larger clone lies one base away. This same CDR3 is encoded by further DNA sequences in the sample. In nucleotides, the CDR3 is TGTGCCTGTGACTGCGTACTGGGGGATCTCCCCTGGGACACCCGTCAGATGTTTTTC. This codes for CACDCVLGDLPWDTRQMFF. This chain links TRDV2 with TRDJ3; 10 nucleotides line up with TRDD3. This CDR3 is built from 19 residues. Germline loops: CDR1 GEAIGNYY, CDR2 EKD.

With regard to this clone: The TCRdb protein, from a much larger clone, departs from this DNA's translation at residue 10, likely by read error; the protein shown derives from the DNA. The genes are TRDV2 and TRDJ3; D is perhaps TRDD3 (6 bases). CDR3 length: 19 residues. Trimming removed 0 bases from V and 0 bases from J, with 14 bases in between. In germline, CDR1 is GEAIGNYY, CDR2 EKD. The CDR3 sequence is CACDTAWGEGSWDTRQMFF. The CDR3 region has the DNA TGTGCCTGTGACACCGCATGGGGGGAAGGCTCCTGGGACACCCGACAGATGTTTTTC.

This clone was counted only a few times. The mismatch at residue 13 between this DNA's translation and the TCRdb protein of a much larger clone likely reflects a read error; the protein shown is translated from the DNA. The chain uses TRDV1 and TRDJ1; weak D call: TRDD3 (5 bases). V lost 4 bases, J lost 4 bases, and 25 bases lay in between. The germline CDR1 and CDR2 sequences are TSWWSYY and QGS. The CDR3 extends over 18 amino acids. The CDR3 loop reads CALGVPSPVLVGVDKLIF. The CDR3 DNA reads TGTGCTCTTGGGGTCCCCTCCCCCGTACTGGTCGGGGTCGATAAACTCATCTTT.

As to this clone: Translating this DNA gives a protein that differs at residue 11 from the TCRdb one, which belongs to a much larger clone; a read error is likely, and the protein shown is this translation. The same CDR3 can be traced to other DNA sequences in this sample. This chain uses TRDV2 with TRDJ3, with a possible D match to TRDD3 (5 bases). CDR1 is GEAIGNYY and CDR2 is EKD in the germline V gene. This CDR3 comprises 18 residues. The CDR3 is CACDLTSGSSRDTRQMFF. The CDR3 bases are TGTGCCTGTGACCTGACTTCGGGGAGCTCCCGGGACACCCGACAGATGTTTTTC.

This clone was seen a few times. The sample carries other DNA sequences with the same CDR3. The chain recombines TRDV2 with TRDJ3, with 7 bases fitting TRDD3. CDR3 length equals 18 residues. Trimming cost V 0 bases and J 0 bases; bases outside gene matches: 4. Germline values: CDR1 GEAIGNYY, CDR2 EKD. CDR3 in amino acids: CACDTWGSSSWDTRQMFF. CDR3 coding DNA: TGTGCCTGTGACACCTGGGGGAGTAGCTCCTGGGACACCCGACAGATGTTTTTC.

This clone appeared a few times. Just one base apart from a much larger clone, this may be a read error. The chain uses TRDV1 and TRDJ1, with 13 bases identical to TRDD3. Germline lookup yields CDR1 TSWWSYY and CDR2 QGS. V gave up 4 bases and J gave up 3 bases; unmatched junction bases: 23. This CDR3 has 22 amino acids. Here the CDR3 reads CALGGLGILKRGTGGYADKLIF. For the CDR3, the DNA is TGTGCTCTTGGGGGACTTGGAATCCTCAAGAGGGGTACTGGGGGATACGCCGATAAACTCATCTTT.

This clone was picked up a small number of times. Just one base apart from a much larger clone, this may be a read error. The rearrangement links TRDV1 to TRDJ1; the match to TRDD3 covers 11 bases. Germline V gives CDR1 TSWWSYY, CDR2 QGS. CDR3 length: 17 residues. In DNA form, the CDR3 reads TGTGCTCTTCTACTGGGGGATAAAGGGGAGTACACCGATAAACCCATCTTT. It codes for CALLLGDKGEYTDKPIF.

Points on this clone: Translating this DNA gives a protein that differs at residue 6 from the TCRdb one, which belongs to a much larger clone; a read error is likely, and the protein shown is this translation. The chain carries TRDV1 and TRDJ1; TRDD2 agrees at 8 bases. This CDR3 is built from 18 residues. Trimming cost V 4 bases and J 0 bases; bases outside gene matches: 13. Looked up from germline, CDR1 is TSWWSYY and CDR2 is QGS. The DNA of the CDR3 is TGTGCTCTTGGGGTCCCACTTCCTACAAGGCCGGACACCGATAAACTCATCTTT. It translates to CALGVPLPTRPDTDKLIF.

This clone was counted a few times. Just one base apart from a much larger clone, this may be a read error. This same CDR3 is encoded by further DNA sequences in the sample. V usage is TRDV1 and J usage is TRDJ2; D remains unclear. This CDR3 has 15 amino acids. Germline V gene lookup returns CDR1 TSWWSYY and CDR2 QGS. Trimming took 2 bases from V and 8 from J, leaving 15 bases between them. CDR3 in amino acids: CALGEVRISTAQLFF. CDR3 nucleotide sequence: TGTGCTCTTGGGGAAGTAAGAATCTCGACGGCACAACTCTTCTTT.

This clone is termed medium-sized. Within the sample, other DNA sequences also encode this same CDR3. The gene calls are TRDV2 and TRDJ3; 7 bases line up with TRDD3. There are 18 residues in the CDR3. The germline V gene encodes CDR1 GEAIGNYY and CDR2 EKD. Germline trimming cut 1 base from V and 0 bases from J; bases unmatched to any gene: 5. The CDR3 DNA follows: TGTGCCTGTGACACTGGAGGATACGTCTCCTGGGACACCCGACAGATGTTTTTC. This translates into CACDTGGYVSWDTRQMFF.

Comment on this clone: This may come from a read error, since a much larger clone is one base off. Other nucleotide sequences from this sample produce the same CDR3. The chain recombines TRDV2 with TRDJ1, with 8 bases aligning to TRDD3. The CDR3 totals 19 residues. V shed 0 bases and J 0 bases; nucleotides not matched to a gene: 14. CDR1 is GEAIGNYY, CDR2 EKD, per germline. CDR3 protein: CACDTVLGASDLYTDKLIF. CDR3 nucleotide sequence: TGTGCCTGTGACACCGTACTGGGGGCGTCCGACCTCTACACCGATAAACTCATCTTT.

This chain links TRDV1 with TRDJ1, with TRDD3 identical over 7 bases. With 0 bases clipped from V and 3 bases from J, the junction kept 16 bases outside the gene matches. This CDR3 has 19 amino acids. CDR1 and CDR2 from the germline V gene are TSWWSYY and QGS. The DNA of the CDR3 is TGTGCTCTTGGGGAACTTCCGTCGTACTGGGGACTGTACGCCGATAAACTCATCTTT. It codes for CALGELPSYWGLYADKLIF.

In its sample, this clone was seen a few times. TCRdb attributes to this sequence the protein of a much larger clone, which differs from the DNA translation at residue 13; a read error is likely, and the protein displayed is translated from the DNA. The chain combines TRDV1 with TRDJ2, with TRDD3 as a possible D gene (5 bases). Trimming pared 0 bases from V and 7 bases from J, leaving 27 bases between. This CDR3 is 20 amino acids long. Germline-derived CDR1 and CDR2 are TSWWSYY and QGS. The CDR3 DNA reads TGTGCTCTTGGGGAACTTCGAAGGGGACCGGGAAGGTGCCGTAGAGCACAACTCTTCTTT. Amino acids: CALGELRRGPGRCRRAQLFF.

This clone was observed a handful of times. A read error likely explains this, since a far larger clone differs by one base. The same CDR3 arises from other DNA sequences in this sample as well. The V call is TRDV2, the J call TRDJ1; weak D call: TRDD3 (5 bases). This CDR3 has 15 amino acids. Germline V gene data show CDR1 as GEAIGNYY and CDR2 as EKD. The CDR3 DNA is TGTGCCTGTGACACCGTTGGGGAATACACCGATAAACTCATCTTC. Amino acid sequence: CACDTVGEYTDKLIF.

This clone turned up a few times. TCRdb's protein for this DNA is that of a much larger clone and differs from the translation at residue 9, likely a read error; the protein shown is the DNA translation. V and J are TRDV1 and TRDJ1, with D uncertain. The CDR3 sequence is 14 residues long. Germline lookup yields CDR1 TSWWSYY and CDR2 QGS. V lost 4 bases, J lost 5 bases, and 14 bases lay in between. In DNA form, the CDR3 reads TGTGCTCTTGGGGTACCTCCCGGTGAGGATAAACTCATCTTT. Amino acids: CALGVPPGEDKLIF.

This clone was found a few times. Translating this DNA gives a protein that differs at residue 14 from the TCRdb one, which belongs to a much larger clone; a read error is likely, and the protein shown is this translation. The chain recombines TRDV1 with TRDJ1, with 13 positions matching TRDD3. Germline V gives CDR1 TSWWSYY, CDR2 QGS. CDR3 length: 18 residues. J lost 7 bases, V lost 0 bases, and 11 bases had no gene match. The CDR3 sequence is CALGELATGGYVAVKLIF. CDR3 coding DNA: TGTGCTCTTGGGGAACTAGCTACTGGGGGATACGTCGCCGTTAAACTCATCTTT.

This clone was counted a few times. TCRdb has a much larger clone's protein, which differs at residue 3 from the translation of this DNA, likely because of a read error; what is shown is the protein translated from the DNA. This chain joins TRDV1 and TRDJ1; D may be TRDD3 (6 bases). Germline V gene data show CDR1 as TSWWSYY and CDR2 as QGS. The CDR3 is 14 residues long. This CDR3 reads CAPGEPSFTDKLIF. The CDR3 region has the DNA TGTGCTCCTGGGGAACCCAGCTTCACCGATAAACTCATCTTT.

This clone was counted a few times. This likely stems from a read error, as it lies one base from a far larger clone. The same CDR3 can be traced to other DNA sequences in this sample. This chain uses TRDV2 with TRDJ3; 7 positions match TRDD3. Germline lookup yields CDR1 GEAIGNYY and CDR2 EKD. The V segment lost 3 bases and the J segment 2 bases; nucleotides outside the gene matches: 12. CDR3 size: 19 residues. CDR3 sequence reads: CACDRRGIPPPWDTRQMFF. Here the CDR3 DNA reads TGTGCCTGTGACCGCCGGGGGATCCCCCCACCCTGGGACACCCGACAGATGTTTTTC.

This clone is medium-sized (0.01 to 0.1%) in the sample. This rearrangement joins TRDV2 to TRDJ3, with 13 bases matching TRDD3. V was clipped by 3 bases and J by 0 bases; unmatched bases: 13. This CDR3 is built from 22 residues. Germline values: CDR1 GEAIGNYY, CDR2 EKD. CDR3: CACDVLGDTQDPSSWDTRQMFF. In nucleotides, the CDR3 is TGTGCCTGTGACGTACTGGGGGATACGCAAGATCCTAGCTCCTGGGACACCCGACAGATGTTTTTC.

A remark on this clone: TCRdb attributes to this sequence the protein of a much larger clone, which differs from the DNA translation at residue 12; a read error is likely, and the protein displayed is translated from the DNA. This CDR3 is CALGELCPSLSEDKLIF. CDR3 DNA: TGTGCTCTTGGGGAACTCTGCCCTTCCTTGTCGGAGGATAAACTCATCTTT. The gene calls are TRDV1 and TRDJ1, with 7 bases aligning to TRDD2. After removal of 0 bases from V and 5 bases from J, the junction contained 12 bases not matched to a gene. The CDR3 has 17 residues. Germline V gives CDR1 TSWWSYY, CDR2 QGS.